The 27 T cell receptor beta chains below were found in one sample sequenced in a study of blood T cell repertoires in COVID-19. Repertoires were generated with immunoSEQ multiplex PCR, while TCRdb's copy carries only in-frame clones and drops some. The sample includes roughly 290,000 clones, 89% of them seen just once. The sample consisted of PBMCs or T cells enriched from blood (not recorded which). These receptors all stem from a woman between 40 and 50 years old who had recovered from COVID-19.

This clone was seen a few times. V and J are TRBV7-2 and TRBJ2-1; 11 bases are a match to TRBD2. The CDR3 is 15 amino acids. Unmatched junction bases numbered 6, after V lost 2 bases and J lost 9 bases. The germline gives CDR1 SGHTA, CDR2 FQGNSA. This chain's CDR3 is CASSLRLAGTGEQFF. DNA for the CDR3: TGTGCCAGCAGCTTACGACTAGCGGGAACGGGTGAGCAGTTCTTC.

The chain recombines TRBV4-2 with TRBJ2-5; the match to TRBD2 covers 10 bases. The CDR3 is 14 amino acids. Per germline, CDR1 LGHNA and CDR2 YNFKEQ. V was pared by 1 base and J by 4 bases, with 0 bases of the junction left unmatched. The chain's CDR3 is CASSQGLAGETQYF. For the CDR3, the DNA is TGTGCCAGCAGCCAAGGACTAGCGGGAGAGACCCAGTACTTC.

V gene TRBV19 combines with J gene TRBJ2-7; TRBD2 matches 7 bases. Germline CDR1 is LNHDA and CDR2 is SQIVND (reference sequence). The CDR3 loop spans 15 amino acids. V trimming: 6 bases; J trimming: 7 bases; junction bases outside the gene matches: 15. The CDR3 coding sequence is TGTGCCAGTAGCCTCCTTGGGCCTGAAGCGGGGGAGCAGTACTTC. It yields the protein CASSLLGPEAGEQYF.

The chain uses TRBV5-1 and TRBJ2-5, with a tentative D call TRBD2 (5 bases). The V gene's germline CDR1 is SGHRS and CDR2 YFSETQ. V lost 0 bases and J lost 5, with 11 bases in between. This CDR3 has 14 residues. This CDR3 reads CASSLDPERETQYF. The CDR3, as DNA: TGCGCCAGCAGCTTGGACCCGGAGCGGGAGACCCAGTACTTC.

The rearrangement links TRBV5-4 to TRBJ2-7; D perhaps matches TRBD1 (6 bases). The germline V gene has CDR1 SGHNT and CDR2 YYREEE (reference sequence). This CDR3 comprises 18 residues. Deletions cut 4 bases from V and 2 bases from J, with 25 bases between. CDR3 DNA: TGTGCCAGCAGCCCGCTTGGGGGTATTAACAGGGCCCCCTACGAGCAGTACTTC. It encodes CASSPLGGINRAPYEQYF.

The chain is built from TRBV30 and TRBJ1-1; 8 positions agree with TRBD1. The CDR3 loop spans 15 amino acids. In germline, CDR1 is GTSNPN, CDR2 SVGIG (reference sequence). V was clipped by 5 bases and J by 1 base; unmatched bases: 9. Written as DNA, the CDR3 is TGTGCCTGGCACAGGGGGGCTCACTGGAACACTGAAGCTTTCTTT. It translates to CAWHRGAHWNTEAFF. Full variable domain (outside the CDR3, taken from reference TRBV30 and TRBJ1-1): SQTIHQWPATLVQPVGSPLSLECTVEGTSNPNLYWYRQAAGRGLQLLFYSVGIGQISSEVPQNLSASRPQDRQFILSSKKLLLSDSGFYLCAWHRGAHWNTEAFFGQGTRLTVV.

This chain uses TRBV7-2 with TRBJ2-1; a weak D match, TRBD2 (6 bases). The CDR3 loop spans 14 amino acids. V lost 0 bases and J 4 bases, leaving 7 bases between the germline ends. Germline CDR1 and CDR2: SGHTA and FQGNSA. CDR3 sequence: CASSLAGGYNEQFF. The CDR3 coding sequence is TGTGCCAGCAGCTTAGCCGGGGGATACAATGAGCAGTTCTTC. The full variable domain, rest sourced from reference TRBV7-2 and TRBJ2-1, is GAGVSQSPSNKVTEKGKDVELRCDPISGHTALYWYRQSLGQGLEFLIYFQGNSAPDKSGLPSDRFSAERTGGSVSTLTIQRTQQEDSAVYLCASSLAGGYNEQFFGPGTRLTVL.

The chain is built from TRBV6-5 and TRBJ1-2, with a weak D call TRBD1 (6 bases). Germline V lookup: CDR1 MNHEY, CDR2 SVGAGI. Trimming shortened V by 4 bases and J by 4 bases, and 13 bases separated the two germline ends. The CDR3 consists of 14 residues. In DNA, the CDR3 is TGTGCCAGCAGTTCTACCCCGGACAGCTATGGCTACACCTTC. This encodes CASSSTPDSYGYTF.

V is TRBV9 and J is TRBJ1-2, with D possibly TRBD1 on 5 matching bases. This CDR3 comprises 13 residues. Trimming left V 2 bases short and J 10 bases short, with 15 bases between. CDR1 is SGDLS, CDR2 YYNGEE, per germline. The CDR3 spells CASSVTGTMDYTF. CDR3 sequence (DNA): TGTGCCAGCAGCGTTACTGGGACTATGGACTACACCTTC. Looking up the rest from reference TRBV9 and TRBJ1-2 gives the full variable domain: DSGVTQTPKHLITATGQRVTLRCSPRSGDLSVYWYQQSLDQGLQFLIQYYNGEERAKGNILERFSAQQFPDLHSELNLSSLELGDSALYFCASSVTGTMDYTFGSGTRLTVV.

The rearrangement links TRBV18 to TRBJ1-1; TRBD1 might be the D (6 bases). The CDR3 has 16 residues. Trimming pared 4 bases from V and 2 bases from J, leaving 17 bases between. In germline, CDR1 is KGHSH, CDR2 LQKENI. CDR3 bases: TGTGCCAGCTCACTTTCAGCCCGGACAGTTAACACTGAAGCTTTCTTT. It yields the protein CASSLSARTVNTEAFF.

This clone was seen more than once but under ten times. The rearrangement joins TRBV10-3 to TRBJ2-7; TRBD1 aligns across 12 bases. V lost 10 bases and J lost 2; bases outside the gene matches: 3. CDR3 size: 13 residues. Germline values: CDR1 ENHRY, CDR2 SYGVKD. The CDR3 DNA reads TGTGCCACCCGGGACAGGGGGCCCTACGAGCAGTACTTC. Its protein is CATRDRGPYEQYF.

V gene TRBV18 combines with J gene TRBJ1-3; the D is unclear. Per germline, CDR1 KGHSH and CDR2 LQKENI. The CDR3 runs 15 residues. The V end lost 0 bases, the J end lost 9 bases, and 15 bases lay between the germline ends. As DNA, the CDR3 is TGTGCCAGCTCACCACCAACGCCTTCTAGGTCCACCATATATTTT. This sequence encodes CASSPPTPSRSTIYF.

Only a few counts were recorded for this clone. The CDR3 is CASSLLSNTEAFF. CDR3 nucleotides: TGTGCCAGCAGCTTACTTTCGAACACTGAAGCTTTCTTT. The chain joins TRBV11-2 to TRBJ1-1; unclear D gene. Germline loops: CDR1 SGHAT, CDR2 FQNNGV. The CDR3 totals 13 residues. V lost 2 bases to trimming and J lost 1 base, with 5 bases between them.

The rearrangement links TRBV7-2 to TRBJ1-3, with D unresolved. The V end was cut by 5 bases, the J end by 4 bases, with 9 bases between. Germline CDR1 is SGHTA and CDR2 is FQGNSA. The CDR3 length is 13 residues. The CDR3 is CASSEARGNTIYF. The CDR3 DNA reads TGTGCCAGCAGCGAGGCGAGGGGAAACACCATATATTTT.

The chain has TRBV25-1 and TRBJ1-1, with D possibly matching TRBD1 (6 bases). The ends were cut back, 10 bases at V and 1 base at J, with 13 bases in the middle. The CDR3 loop spans 13 amino acids. From germline, CDR1 is MGHDK and CDR2 SYGVNS. The CDR3 bases are TGTGCCACCGCGGACAGCGCGAACACTGAAGCTTTCTTT. Translated: CATADSANTEAFF.

The chain recombines TRBV19 with TRBJ2-1; 7 positions match TRBD1. Looked up from germline, CDR1 is LNHDA and CDR2 is SQIVND (reference sequence). J was trimmed by 6 bases and V by 0 bases; bases with no gene match: 8. This CDR3 is built from 16 residues. The CDR3 loop is CASSIDRQGVRNEQFF. CDR3 in DNA: TGTGCCAGTAGTATAGATCGGCAGGGGGTGCGCAATGAGCAGTTCTTC.

The chain is built from TRBV2 and TRBJ1-2; D is possibly TRBD1 (5 bases). The CDR3 consists of 12 residues. Trimming took off 7 bases at V and 5 bases at J, with 11 bases between the two ends. Germline loops: CDR1 SNHLY, CDR2 FYNNEI. The DNA for the CDR3 is TGTGCCAGCAAAACCGACAGTTATGGCTACACCTTC. Protein sequence: CASKTDSYGYTF.

Concerning this clone: Other DNA sequences from this sample encode an identical CDR3 as well. The rearrangement uses TRBV6-5 and TRBJ1-2, with D possibly matching TRBD1 (5 bases). This CDR3 comprises 12 residues. Germline V gene lookup returns CDR1 MNHEY and CDR2 SVGAGI. The V end lost 10 bases, the J end lost 2 bases, and 11 bases lay between the germline ends. The CDR3 DNA is TGTGCCACACGACAGACCAACTATGGCTACACCTTC. Amino acids: CATRQTNYGYTF.

The V call is TRBV18, the J call TRBJ2-3, with 13 bases matching TRBD2. Per germline, CDR1 KGHSH and CDR2 LQKENI. The CDR3 has 20 residues. The V gene end was trimmed by 4 bases and the J gene end by 4 bases; junction bases not matched to a gene: 17. This chain's CDR3 is CASSLITTSGGSPSSDTQYF. CDR3 DNA sequence: TGTGCCAGCTCACTAATCACGACTAGCGGGGGGTCACCATCATCAGATACGCAGTATTTT.

The chain carries TRBV5-3 and TRBJ1-5; 8 bases line up with TRBD1. TRBV5-3 is sorted into the ORF group, with uncertain function. Trimming at V came to 4 bases and at J to 5 bases, leaving 20 bases not matched to a gene. This CDR3 is 19 amino acids long. Written as DNA, the CDR3 is TGTGCCAGAAGCCGTATTACGAGTCCGGCTGGACAGGGTGATCAGCCCCAGCATTTT. Its translation: CARSRITSPAGQGDQPQHF.

The V gene is TRBV7-2, the J gene TRBJ1-1; D is unclear. The V and J ends lost 1 base and 0 bases respectively, with 9 bases between them. The CDR3 loop spans 15 amino acids. Germline values: CDR1 SGHTA, CDR2 FQGNSA. The CDR3 sequence: CASSLGVTMNTEAFF. In DNA form, the CDR3 reads TGTGCCAGCAGCTTAGGTGTGACAATGAACACTGAAGCTTTCTTT. The full variable domain, rest sourced from reference TRBV7-2 and TRBJ1-1, is GAGVSQSPSNKVTEKGKDVELRCDPISGHTALYWYRQSLGQGLEFLIYFQGNSAPDKSGLPSDRFSAERTGGSVSTLTIQRTQQEDSAVYLCASSLGVTMNTEAFFGQGTRLTVV.

V gene TRBV19 combines with J gene TRBJ2-2; D is ambiguous. The V and J ends lost 6 bases and 4 bases respectively, with 15 bases between them. This CDR3 region has 15 residues. The germline CDR1 and CDR2 sequences are LNHDA and SQIVND (reference sequence). The CDR3 loop is CASRGYIIPTGELFF. DNA for the CDR3: TGTGCCAGTAGGGGCTATATTATCCCCACCGGGGAGCTGTTTTTT.

This CDR3 is CAWSVQDRRTF. CDR3 DNA sequence: TGTGCCTGGAGTGTACAGGACAGAAGAACCTTC. The V and J genes are TRBV30 and TRBJ1-2; TRBD1 might be the D (6 bases). The CDR3 runs to 11 residues. V was cut by 0 bases and J by 14 bases, with 13 bases left in between. Germline CDR1 is GTSNPN and CDR2 is SVGIG (reference sequence).

V is TRBV18 and J is TRBJ1-1; 7 bases agree with TRBD1. Germline trimming cut 3 bases from V and 2 bases from J; bases unmatched to any gene: 3. The CDR3 length is 14 residues. In germline, CDR1 is KGHSH, CDR2 LQKENI. The CDR3 region has the DNA TGTGCCAGCTCACCGACAGGGATAAACACTGAAGCTTTCTTT. Amino acid sequence: CASSPTGINTEAFF.

The rearrangement uses TRBV15 and TRBJ1-1; D is unresolved. Trimming took off 0 bases at V and 1 base at J, with 12 bases between the two ends. The germline V gene encodes CDR1 LNHNV and CDR2 YYDKDF (reference sequence). The CDR3 extends over 16 amino acids. The CDR3 protein is CATSRDGRVRNTEAFF. The CDR3 region has the DNA TGTGCCACCAGCAGAGATGGGCGGGTTCGGAACACTGAAGCTTTCTTT.

V and J are TRBV18 and TRBJ2-3, with D tentatively TRBD1 (6 bases). Trimming removed 1 base from V and 0 bases from J, with 11 bases in between. The germline CDR1 and CDR2 sequences are KGHSH and LQKENI. The CDR3 has 16 amino acids. The CDR3 reads CASSPLGHLSTDTQYF. CDR3 DNA: TGTGCCAGCTCACCACTGGGACACCTGAGCACAGATACGCAGTATTTT. Supplemented by reference TRBV18 and TRBJ2-3, the full variable domain reads NAGVMQNPRHLVRRRGQEARLRCSPMKGHSHVYWYRQLPEEGLKFMVYLQKENIIDESGMPKERFSAEFPKEGPSILRIQQVVRGDSAAYFCASSPLGHLSTDTQYFGPGTRLTVL.

The chain links TRBV7-3 to TRBJ2-2, with no clear D. Trimming took off 6 bases at V and 0 bases at J, with 11 bases between the two ends. Germline assignment: CDR1 SGHTA and CDR2 FQGTGA. This CDR3 region has 15 residues. The CDR3 coding sequence is TGTGCCAGCAGTCAAACTGGTCCGAACACCGGGGAGCTGTTTTTT. Amino acid sequence: CASSQTGPNTGELFF.